This T cell receptor (beta chain) was sequenced during a study of blood T cell repertoires in COVID-19 (dated by TCRdb to the early 2020s). Turning to the overall study: Samples from collaborators originated in the United States, Italy and Spain and spanned both the acute and convalescent phases of COVID-19. The material from the prospective study consisted of cDNA or gDNA derived from T cells, B-cell-depleted T cells, or PBMCs. Deeply sampled blood TCRbeta repertoires from subjects exposed to, actively infected with, or recovered from COVID-19 were included in the dataset. The repertoires were released in a freely available public database intended as a resource for research on the immune response to SARS-CoV-2. The samples were drawn from the first 160 participants of the ongoing ImmuneRACE study and from over a thousand subjects provided by 6 global collaborators. The sample metadata nearly always contained a de-identified subject ID, COVID-19 status, age in years and sex. HLA class I and class II types, where available, came from metadata supplied by the sample provider rather than from assay-based typing.

The investigation overall reported the following: Clinical and demographic metadata were provided uncurated, with the amount varying by source and participant.

From its cysteine to its phenylalanine, the CDR3 spans 15 amino acids. Just CDR3 DNA is preserved here, 45 bases in frame from base 1. V is cut back by 3 bases and J by 2 bases, with 10 bases in the junction unmatched. Looking up the germline V gene (reference sequence) yields CDR1 DFQATT and CDR2 SNEGSKA. Comments on this clone: Its antigen remains undetermined. Base-call qualities are not available, and no considerably larger clone is one nucleotide away.

Whole blood was collected in K2EDTA tubes by collaborating institutions according to the institutions' own protocols. For TCRbeta analysis, collaborator samples were shipped as frozen whole blood, as isolated PBMCs, or as DNA extracted from either sample type. TCRbeta CDR3 regions were amplified from genomic DNA by means of the immunoSEQ Assay, a bias-controlled multiplex PCR. Under the source paper's analysis protocol: Within the assay, amplification of reference gene primers was used to estimate how many nucleated cells each sample contained. To quantify the absolute abundance of each unique TCRbeta CDR3 rearrangement, sequence reads were collapsed and filtered. For each sample, productive Simpson clonality was calculated by taking the square root of Simpson's diversity index across productive rearrangements. As stored in TCRdb, this immuneACCESS dataset retains in-frame rearrangements with V and J assigned. A fraction of the clones does not appear; measured against another copy, unresolved V genes explain less than half of the discrepancy, and the remainder lacks a known reason. V and J calls and clone size are copied from that table; D and trimming were computed from the DNA. Counted in this sample were around 79,000 clones; 75% to 85% of them appeared once. Over 5% of the sample comes from the top ten.

Sequenced input: peripheral blood. This sequence was found in a woman aged 60-70 years with acute or convalescent COVID-19. The receptor chain draws on TRBV20-1 and TRBJ2-7; the central 7 bases match TRBD2. In nucleotide form, the sequence is TGCAGTGCTAGTGGGACTAACCACAAGACCTACGAGCAGTACTTC. It specifies CSASGTNHKTYEQYF.